The 32 T cell receptor beta chains given below trace back to one sample, sequenced in a study of cytomegalovirus exposure and HLA in healthy donors (dated by TCRdb to about 2017). Library preparation employed the immunoSEQ multiplex PCR assay. A mixture of 60 forward primers for TCR Vbeta segments and 13 reverse primers for TCR Jbeta segments was used in the multiplex PCR. TCRdb provides this immuneACCESS table in a form limited to in-frame rearrangements. Some clones are lacking; in checked studies, under half of them reflect an unresolved V gene, and why the rest are absent is not known. For this sample there are tens of thousands of clones; roughly nine tenths appear just once. Together, the top ten hold approximately 1.6% of the sample. The sequencing sample was made of PBMCs. The receptors here all came from a man in his thirties or forties in good health and CMV-seropositive.

This rearrangement joins TRBV7-9 to TRBJ2-7; maybe TRBD1 (6 bases). Germline CDR1 reads SEHNR; CDR2 reads FQNEAQ (reference sequence). The CDR3 is 14 residues long. The V gene lost 2 bases and the J gene lost 3 bases, with 11 bases spanning the gap. CDR3 amino acids: CASSLLDRNYEQYF. For the CDR3, the DNA is TGTGCCAGCAGCTTACTGGACAGAAACTACGAGCAGTACTTC.

The chain joins TRBV29-1 to TRBJ1-4; perhaps TRBD1 as D (5 bases). V gave up 6 bases and J gave up 5 bases, with 10 bases separating them. Looked up from germline, CDR1 is SQVTM and CDR2 is ANQGSEA. The CDR3 extends over 12 amino acids. DNA of the CDR3: TGCAGCGTCTACGGACAAAATGAAAAACTGTTTTTT. Protein sequence: CSVYGQNEKLFF.

V gene TRBV27 combines with J gene TRBJ1-3, with D tentatively TRBD1 (5 bases). Looked up from germline, CDR1 is MNHEY and CDR2 is SMNVEV (reference sequence). CDR3 length: 15 residues. Trimming left V 3 bases short and J 0 bases short, with 9 bases between. DNA for the CDR3: TGTGCCAGCAGTTTGTCAGGGCACTCTGGAAACACCATATATTTT. As protein: CASSLSGHSGNTIYF.

This chain links TRBV19 with TRBJ1-1; tentative D call: TRBD1 (5 bases). The germline V gene encodes CDR1 LNHDA and CDR2 SQIVND (reference sequence). V lost 3 bases and J lost 3, with 11 bases in between. CDR3 size: 14 residues. In DNA form, the CDR3 reads TGTGCCAGTAGTATGGGTCGGGGGGACACTGAAGCTTTCTTT. Its translation is CASSMGRGDTEAFF.

In this sample, this clone turned up once. V is TRBV10-3 and J is TRBJ2-2, with 9 bases identical to TRBD2. CDR1 and CDR2 from the germline V gene are ENHRY and SYGVKD. The CDR3 loop spans 16 amino acids. The junction had 6 bases not matched to a gene; V was cut back by 5 bases and J by 2 bases. The CDR3 nucleotides are TGTGCCATCAGTCGTAGCGGGAGAGGCAACACCGGGGAGCTGTTTTTT. Its protein product is CAISRSGRGNTGELFF.

The J gene is TRBJ2-1, the V gene TRBV7-2, with TRBD1 as a possible D gene (5 bases). V was pared by 7 bases and J by 9 bases, with 19 bases between. The CDR3 is 14 amino acids. Germline assignment: CDR1 SGHTA and CDR2 FQGNSA. The CDR3 DNA reads as TGTGCCAGCAAGGGTGGACCGTCCCAGGGTGAGCAGTTCTTC. Protein: CASKGGPSQGEQFF.

In its sample, this clone was seen a few times. The gene calls are TRBV9 and TRBJ1-1; the D gene is possibly TRBD1 (5 bases). The CDR3 sequence is 14 residues long. Trimming stripped 3 bases from V and 0 bases from J, with 9 bases between. The germline gives CDR1 SGDLS, CDR2 YYNGEE. DNA of the CDR3: TGTGCCAGCAGCGCGGACATTATGAACACTGAAGCTTTCTTT. Its translation: CASSADIMNTEAFF.

The chain uses TRBV27 and TRBJ2-1; 8 nucleotides align to TRBD1. The CDR3 has 14 residues. The V gene's germline CDR1 is MNHEY and CDR2 SMNVEV (reference sequence). V lost 6 bases and J lost 7; bases outside the gene matches: 8. The CDR3 region is CASRKDRVNNEQFF. The CDR3 DNA reads as TGTGCCAGCAGGAAGGACAGGGTCAATAATGAGCAGTTCTTC.

The chain carries TRBV6-4 and TRBJ2-3, with D uncertain. The length of the CDR3 is 13 residues. V gave up 3 bases and J gave up 0 bases, with 4 bases separating them. The germline V gene encodes CDR1 MRHNA and CDR2 SNTAGT. Here the CDR3 reads CASSEGSTDTQYF. The CDR3 DNA follows: TGTGCCAGCAGTGAGGGCAGCACAGATACGCAGTATTTT.

V and J are TRBV19 and TRBJ1-5, with D possibly being TRBD1 (6 bases). This CDR3 has 15 residues. The V gene's germline CDR1 is LNHDA and CDR2 SQIVND (reference sequence). V gave up 5 bases and J gave up 1 base, with 12 bases separating them. The CDR3 sequence: CASSLPGESNQPQHF. CDR3 nucleotide sequence: TGTGCCAGTAGTTTGCCAGGGGAGAGCAATCAGCCCCAGCATTTT.

The rearrangement joins TRBV30 to TRBJ2-3, with D tentatively TRBD2 (7 bases). CDR1 and CDR2 (germline): GTSNPN, SVGIG (reference sequence). The CDR3 contains 16 residues. V was shortened by 3 bases and J by 1 base, with 17 bases between the two germline ends. The chain's CDR3 is CAWRGGASGGTDTQYF. CDR3 coding DNA: TGTGCCTGGAGAGGGGGGGCGTCTGGGGGCACAGATACGCAGTATTTT.

This clone was seen a single time. V usage is TRBV28 and J usage is TRBJ2-1; 8 nucleotides line up with TRBD2. The CDR3 is 15 residues long. The germline CDR1 and CDR2 sequences are MDHEN and SYDVKM. The junction had 8 bases not matched to a gene; V was cut back by 6 bases and J by 4 bases. The CDR3 here is CASSPTGTRYNEQFF. CDR3 DNA sequence: TGTGCCAGCAGCCCAACCGGGACTAGGTACAATGAGCAGTTCTTC.

The chain employs TRBV12-5 and TRBJ2-1, with 9 bases that match TRBD2. The V and J ends lost 0 bases and 7 bases, in that order; junction bases with no gene match: 4. Germline assignment: CDR1 LGHNT and CDR2 FRNRAP. The CDR3 has 15 residues. The CDR3 coding sequence is TGTGCTAGTGGTTTGGTACTAGCGGGCCCGAATGAGCAGTTCTTC. Residues: CASGLVLAGPNEQFF.

To note about this clone: At one boundary the junction diverges from the germline segment, which might be a read error. This chain links TRBV19 with TRBJ2-2, with a tentative D call TRBD1 (6 bases). The germline CDR1 and CDR2 sequences are LNHDA and SQIVND (reference sequence). The CDR3 has 15 residues. The CDR3 loop reads CASTTGSGDTEELFF. CDR3 nucleotides: TGTGCCAGTACCACAGGGTCAGGGGACACCGAGGAGCTGTTTTTT.

The chain recombines TRBV6-1 with TRBJ2-7, with 15 positions matching TRBD2. Losses at the gene ends were 10 bases for V and 6 bases for J; bases not matched to a gene: 7. Germline V gene data show CDR1 as MNHNS and CDR2 as SASEGT. This CDR3 comprises 14 residues. CDR3 DNA: TGTGCCACCGGAGGACTAGCGGGAGGGTGCGAGCAGTACTTC. This gives the protein CATGGLAGGCEQYF.

CDR3 protein: CASSATMTSGNYF. The CDR3 DNA reads as TGTGCCAGCAGCGCGACGATGACTAGCGGGAATTACTTC. The chain uses TRBV11-3 and TRBJ2-4, with 11 bases fitting TRBD2. Trimming cost V 5 bases and J 16 bases; bases outside gene matches: 10. CDR1 SGHNT and CDR2 YENEEA come from the germline V gene. This CDR3 has 13 residues.

The chain combines TRBV5-1 with TRBJ2-1; no reliable D call. This CDR3 spans 12 amino acids. V was trimmed by 2 bases and J by 8 bases, leaving 8 bases between them. The germline V gene encodes CDR1 SGHRS and CDR2 YFSETQ. CDR3 protein: CASSFSIDEQFF. The DNA for the CDR3 is TGCGCCAGCAGCTTTAGTATAGATGAGCAGTTCTTC.

The genes are TRBV15 and TRBJ2-7; 12 bases are a match to TRBD2. The CDR3 runs 15 residues. With 8 bases clipped from V and 2 bases from J, the junction kept 7 bases outside the gene matches. The germline gives CDR1 LNHNV, CDR2 YYDKDF (reference sequence). The CDR3 is CATAAASGRAYEQYF. The DNA of the CDR3 is TGTGCCACCGCTGCCGCTAGCGGGAGGGCCTACGAGCAGTACTTC.

The chain links TRBV6-1 to TRBJ1-5, with D perhaps matching TRBD1 (5 bases). CDR1 MNHNS and CDR2 SASEGT come from the germline V gene. Trimming pared 0 bases from V and 9 bases from J, leaving 15 bases between. This CDR3 is built from 15 residues. The CDR3 reads CASSEAGQGGRPQHF. DNA of the CDR3: TGTGCCAGCAGTGAAGCCGGGCAGGGTGGACGGCCCCAGCATTTT.

The chain carries TRBV28 and TRBJ1-2, with a possible D match to TRBD1 (6 bases). There are 16 residues in the CDR3. Germline V gene data show CDR1 as MDHEN and CDR2 as SYDVKM. Trimming shortened V by 6 bases and J by 3 bases, and 20 bases separated the two germline ends. CDR3 amino acids: CASRLQGSQLDYGYTF. CDR3 nucleotides: TGTGCCAGCAGACTACAGGGATCGCAGCTGGACTATGGCTACACCTTC.

V gene TRBV19 combines with J gene TRBJ1-1, with 7 bases aligning to TRBD1. This CDR3 is built from 15 residues. Per the germline V gene, CDR1 is LNHDA and CDR2 is SQIVND (reference sequence). J lost 0 bases, V lost 2 bases, and 3 bases had no gene match. CDR3: CASSIPGTVNTEAFF. As DNA, the CDR3 is TGTGCCAGTAGTATACCCGGGACAGTGAACACTGAAGCTTTCTTT.

The chain carries TRBV19 and TRBJ1-2; weak D call: TRBD1 (5 bases). The germline gives CDR1 LNHDA, CDR2 SQIVND (reference sequence). The V and J ends lost 1 base and 2 bases respectively, with 11 bases between them. The CDR3 has 15 residues. CDR3 in amino acids: CASSIAVRQNYGYTF. Written as DNA, the CDR3 is TGTGCCAGTAGTATAGCTGTCCGACAGAACTATGGCTACACCTTC.

V is TRBV7-6 and J is TRBJ2-7; the D gene is possibly TRBD2 (6 bases). V dropped 5 bases and J dropped 2 bases, with 16 bases sitting between them. The CDR3 sequence is 15 residues long. The germline gives CDR1 SGHVS, CDR2 FNYEAQ. The CDR3 spells CASSPEEGFTYEQYF. The CDR3 nucleotides are TGTGCCAGCAGCCCCGAGGAGGGGTTCACCTACGAGCAGTACTTC.

This clone was found once. The V and J genes are TRBV14 and TRBJ1-1, with 7 bases matching TRBD1. This CDR3 region has 16 residues. Trimming removed 4 bases from V and 0 bases from J; junction bases left unmatched: 8. Germline V gene data show CDR1 as SGHDN and CDR2 as FVKESK. The CDR3 protein is CASSPGGWSMNTEAFF. Written as DNA, the CDR3 is TGTGCCAGCAGCCCAGGGGGTTGGAGCATGAACACTGAAGCTTTCTTT.

This chain links TRBV28 with TRBJ1-2; 7 nucleotides line up with TRBD1. This CDR3 region has 15 residues. With V trimmed by 3 bases and J by 5 bases, 9 bases remained unmatched. From germline, CDR1 is MDHEN and CDR2 SYDVKM. In DNA form, the CDR3 reads TGTGCCAGCAGTTTTTTAGACAGGGTAGATTATGGCTACACCTTC. Encoded protein: CASSFLDRVDYGYTF.

The chain uses TRBV19 and TRBJ2-3; possibly TRBD1 for D (6 bases). With 2 bases removed from V and 1 base from J, the gap between germline ends came to 7 bases. The CDR3 is 14 amino acids. Germline V gene sequence: CDR1 LNHDA, CDR2 SQIVND (reference sequence). CDR3 residues: CASSIPGGTDTQYF. CDR3 DNA sequence: TGTGCCAGTAGTATACCAGGGGGCACAGATACGCAGTATTTT.

J is TRBJ1-2 and V is TRBV29-1; possibly TRBD1 for D (6 bases). CDR3 length: 17 residues. V was cut by 3 bases and J by 0 bases, with 20 bases left in between. The germline V gene encodes CDR1 SQVTM and CDR2 ANQGSEA. CDR3 DNA sequence: TGCAGCGTTGAGCGGACAGCGTCCATAAATTCTAACTATGGCTACACCTTC. This codes for CSVERTASINSNYGYTF.

The chain links TRBV2 to TRBJ1-2; a weak D match, TRBD1 (6 bases). V lost 7 bases to trimming and J lost 7 bases, with 16 bases between them. The CDR3 totals 13 residues. CDR1 SNHLY and CDR2 FYNNEI come from the germline V gene. The CDR3 DNA is TGTGCCAGCACCCTAGGGGGTCAAGGTGGCTACACCTTC. Its protein is CASTLGGQGGYTF.

The chain recombines TRBV4-1 with TRBJ2-5; no reliable D call. The CDR3 consists of 15 residues. Trimming pared 0 bases from V and 2 bases from J, leaving 10 bases between. Germline lookup yields CDR1 MGHRA and CDR2 YSYEKL. The CDR3 coding sequence is TGCGCCAGCAGCCAAGATGAAGCGAGACAAGAGACCCAGTACTTC. This gives the protein CASSQDEARQETQYF.

The rearrangement joins TRBV7-9 to TRBJ2-2; 10 positions match TRBD2. Trimming took 1 base from V and 6 from J; bases not matched to a gene: 5. CDR3 length: 16 amino acids. Per germline, CDR1 SEHNR and CDR2 FQNEAQ (reference sequence). The CDR3 spells CASSLGLAGVSGELFF. The CDR3 DNA is TGTGCCAGCAGCTTAGGGCTAGCGGGAGTGTCCGGGGAGCTGTTTTTT.

The CDR3 is CASSRGRVDQPQHF. As DNA, the CDR3 is TGTGCCAGCAGCCGCGGGAGGGTAGATCAGCCCCAGCATTTT. The chain couples TRBV9 to TRBJ1-5; no clear D. V was shortened by 4 bases and J by 5 bases, with 13 bases between the two germline ends. The CDR3 loop spans 14 amino acids. Per germline, CDR1 SGDLS and CDR2 YYNGEE.

The chain couples TRBV7-6 to TRBJ2-7; D is undetermined. Trimming cost V 5 bases and J 2 bases, with 10 bases left between them. The CDR3 has 13 residues. CDR1 is SGHVS and CDR2 is FNYEAQ in the germline V gene. CDR3 DNA sequence: TGTGCCAGCAGCCTAAGCGAGGCCTACGAGCAGTACTTC. This translates into CASSLSEAYEQYF.